This TCR beta chain was recovered during a study of CD8 T cells in ankylosing spondylitis (dated by TCRdb to 2017 to 2019). With respect to the entire study: T cell receptor beta repertoires were profiled in healthy donors and ankylosing spondylitis patients so that disease-linked TCR variants could be found. The full study cohort was made up of 25 to 30 ankylosing spondylitis patients and fewer than 120 healthy donors. Samples of peripheral blood were taken, and for ankylosing spondylitis patients, synovial fluid was collected as well. The investigation overall reported the following: Blood from ankylosing spondylitis patients appeared to be characterized by a TCR beta motif composed of about 8 highly homologous amino acid variants. The disease-linked clones were reported as significantly enriched in matched synovial fluid samples from ankylosing spondylitis patients. In peripheral blood, the disease-linked clones were found at relatively low frequencies and had a CD8+ phenotype. Some of the motif variants had been reported before in the synovial fluid and blood of reactive arthritis patients, a finding that suggests common disease-initiation mechanisms.

As for this clonotype: Its antigen is still unknown. There are no base qualities to consult, and no much larger clone falls within one base.

The instrument was an Illumina HiSeq 2500. Quantitative 5'-RACE with molecular barcodes was used to prepare TCR beta libraries. The study's own analysis went as follows. To identify disease-linked TCR variants, a new computational method was used, one built on a probabilistic model of VDJ rearrangement. Through fastp at Q25 and MiXCR, TCRdb rebuilt clones from the public reads, retaining in-frame beta chains. Records with the same CDR3 protein are collapsed into one entry carrying the most frequent genes and DNA. TCRdb, not the original authors, processed these V and J calls. This sample comprises roughly 190,000 distinct CDR3 sequences, roughly 13% of them detected only once. The ten largest clones capture approximately 16% of the sample. Trimming takes 0 bases from V and 0 bases from J, and the germline ends sit 10 bases apart. Including cysteine and phenylalanine, the CDR3 has 16 amino acids. Only CDR3 DNA is held: 48 bases, read in frame from base 1. The germline V gene encodes CDR1 SGDLS and CDR2 YYNGEE.

The sample taken for sequencing was blood, either unsorted or a sorted T cell fraction (not recorded which). The chain uses TRBV9 and TRBJ1-3, with no reliable assignment of the D segment. This TCR was recovered from a male donor with ankylosing spondylitis or in good health (not recorded which). For the CDR3, the sequence is CASSVVDANSGNTIYF. The DNA sequence reads TGTGCCAGCAGCGTAGTGGATGCTAACTCTGGAAACACCATATATTTT.